The subject of this entry is one T cell receptor (beta chain). The data stem from a study of CD8 T cells in ankylosing spondylitis. Germline CDR1 is MNHNS and CDR2 is SASEGT. V trimming: 0 bases; J trimming: 5 bases; junction bases outside the gene matches: 7. This CDR3 comprises 16 residues. TCRdb recomputed calls from the 5' RACE reads with MiXCR, one row per CDR3 protein. The sample includes 250,000 or so distinct CDR3 sequences, under 30% of them seen just once. The genes are TRBV6-1 and TRBJ2-7; 10 nucleotides line up with TRBD1. The sample comprised blood, either unsorted or a sorted T cell fraction (not recorded which). The origin of this receptor is a male donor with ankylosing spondylitis or in good health (not recorded which). Here the CDR3 DNA reads TGTGCCAGCAGTGAAGCGGCCGGGACAGGGGAGGACGAGCAGTACTTC. Protein: CASSEAAGTGEDEQYF.